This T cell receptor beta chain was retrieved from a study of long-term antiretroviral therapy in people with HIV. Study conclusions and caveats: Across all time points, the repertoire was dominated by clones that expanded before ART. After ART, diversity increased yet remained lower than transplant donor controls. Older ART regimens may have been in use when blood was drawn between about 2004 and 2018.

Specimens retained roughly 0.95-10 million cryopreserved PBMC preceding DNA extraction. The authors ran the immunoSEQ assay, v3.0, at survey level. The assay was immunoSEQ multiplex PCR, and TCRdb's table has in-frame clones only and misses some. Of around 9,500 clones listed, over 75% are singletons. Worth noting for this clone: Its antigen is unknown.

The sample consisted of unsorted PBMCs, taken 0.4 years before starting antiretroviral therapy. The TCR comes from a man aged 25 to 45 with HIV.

The CDR3 sequence is CASRLYNEQFF. CDR3 nucleotides: TGTGCCAGCAGATTGTACAATGAGCAGTTCTTC. The gene calls are TRBV27 and TRBJ2-1; no firm D call. The germline CDR1 and CDR2 sequences are MNHEY and SMNVEV (reference sequence). This CDR3 region has 11 residues. V was trimmed by 6 bases and J by 4 bases, leaving 4 bases between them.